This passage covers 15 T cell receptor beta chains from one sample sequenced in a study of cytomegalovirus exposure and HLA in healthy donors. The table came from immunoSEQ multiplex PCR; TCRdb's copy has only in-frame clones and leaves some out. The profile covers 130,000 or so clones, with 85% to 90% appearing a single time and about 3.7% taken by the ten largest. Sequencing was done on a sample of PBMCs. The receptor source for this set is a man between 25 and 39 years old in good health and CMV-seronegative.

With regard to this clone: The same CDR3 can be traced to other DNA sequences in this sample. The V and J genes are TRBV7-3 and TRBJ2-2; D perhaps matches TRBD1 (5 bases). The length of the CDR3 is 14 residues. Trimming stripped 6 bases from V and 1 base from J, with 9 bases between. Germline values: CDR1 SGHTA, CDR2 FQGTGA. The CDR3 DNA reads TGTGCCAGCAGTCCAACAGGGAACACCGGGGAGCTGTTTTTT. Translated: CASSPTGNTGELFF.

The genes are TRBV7-8 and TRBJ1-5; D may be TRBD1 (6 bases). V shed 5 bases and J shed 0 bases, with 14 bases lying between them. This CDR3 is 16 amino acids long. Germline CDR1 SGHVS, CDR2 FQNEAQ. CDR3 loop: CASSKGGVNSNQPQHF. CDR3 nucleotides: TGTGCCAGCAGCAAGGGGGGGGTAAATAGCAATCAGCCCCAGCATTTT.

The V and J genes are TRBV5-4 and TRBJ1-1; a possible D gene is TRBD1 (5 bases). From germline, CDR1 is SGHNT and CDR2 YYREEE (reference sequence). V lost 5 bases, J lost 1 base, and 12 bases lay in between. This CDR3 contains 14 residues. The CDR3 DNA sequence: TGTGCCAGCAGTCCCTTGCAGGGGAACACTGAAGCTTTCTTT. Protein sequence: CASSPLQGNTEAFF. Drawing the rest from reference TRBV5-4 and TRBJ1-1, the complete variable domain is ETGVTQSPTHLIKTRGQQVTLRCSSQSGHNTVSWYQQALGQGPQFIFQYYREEENGRGNFPPRFSGLQFPNYSSELNVNALELDDSALYLCASSPLQGNTEAFFGQGTRLTVV.

This chain connects TRBV7-9 to TRBJ1-2; perhaps TRBD1 as D (5 bases). The germline V gene encodes CDR1 SEHNR and CDR2 FQNEAQ (reference sequence). Trimming took 5 bases from V and 4 from J, leaving 11 bases between them. The CDR3 spans 13 residues. CDR3 loop: CASSLDTSYGYTF. The DNA for the CDR3 is TGTGCCAGCAGCCTGGACACCAGCTATGGCTACACCTTC.

The V call is TRBV5-1, the J call TRBJ1-1, with D tentatively TRBD1 (5 bases). V lost 3 bases, J lost 1 base, and 10 bases lay in between. Germline V lookup: CDR1 SGHRS, CDR2 YFSETQ. The CDR3 consists of 14 residues. The CDR3 DNA is TGCGCCAGCAGCTCCCAGGGTGGGAACACTGAAGCTTTCTTT. This gives the protein CASSSQGGNTEAFF.

The rearrangement joins TRBV27 to TRBJ1-5, with D unresolved. The CDR3 consists of 14 residues. CDR1 and CDR2 from the germline V gene are MNHEY and SMNVEV (reference sequence). V gave up 6 bases and J gave up 5 bases, with 14 bases separating them. In DNA form, the CDR3 reads TGTGCCAGCAGCCACAACAGAAACTATCAGCCCCAGCATTTT. As protein: CASSHNRNYQPQHF.

This CDR3 is CASSQGRGSPLHF. The CDR3 region has the DNA TGTGCCAGCTCCCAGGGTAGGGGATCACCCCTCCACTTT. This chain links TRBV18 with TRBJ1-6; weak D call: TRBD1 (5 bases). The CDR3 covers 13 residues. Germline CDR1 is KGHSH and CDR2 is LQKENI. The V end lost 6 bases, the J end lost 10 bases, and 13 bases lay between the germline ends.

The chain uses TRBV7-9 and TRBJ1-4; the match to TRBD1 covers 7 bases. The germline V gene has CDR1 SEHNR and CDR2 FQNEAQ (reference sequence). The V and J ends lost 0 bases and 0 bases, in that order; junction bases with no gene match: 7. The length of the CDR3 is 18 residues. This CDR3 is CASSLANRGKATNEKLFF. The CDR3 DNA reads as TGTGCCAGCAGCTTAGCGAACAGGGGAAAGGCAACTAATGAAAAACTGTTTTTT.

This chain uses TRBV29-1 with TRBJ2-1; 11 bases are shared with TRBD1. This CDR3 is 12 amino acids long. The J segment lost 7 bases and the V segment lost 7 bases, leaving 3 bases of the junction unmatched. From germline, CDR1 is SQVTM and CDR2 ANQGSEA. This CDR3 is CSAWDRGNEQFF. CDR3 nucleotides: TGCAGCGCCTGGGACAGGGGGAATGAGCAGTTCTTC.

The rearrangement uses TRBV4-1 and TRBJ1-2; D gene ambiguous. Trimming left V 0 bases short and J 6 bases short, with 14 bases between. This CDR3 is 15 amino acids long. From germline, CDR1 is MGHRA and CDR2 YSYEKL. The CDR3 protein is CASSQDLTYTDGYTF. The CDR3 DNA reads TGCGCCAGCAGCCAAGATCTGACATACACGGATGGCTACACCTTC.

The gene calls are TRBV18 and TRBJ2-5; D not resolved. Deletions cut 0 bases from V and 2 bases from J, with 7 bases between. The CDR3 spans 14 residues. The germline V gene encodes CDR1 KGHSH and CDR2 LQKENI. CDR3 protein: CASSPPDSQETQYF. The CDR3 coding sequence is TGTGCCAGCTCACCACCAGACTCACAAGAGACCCAGTACTTC.

This clone was picked up a small number of times. The genes are TRBV7-6 and TRBJ1-2, with a tentative D call TRBD1 (6 bases). Germline V gene lookup returns CDR1 SGHVS and CDR2 FNYEAQ. The CDR3 totals 14 residues. Deletions cut 1 base from V and 2 bases from J, with 8 bases between. CDR3 in DNA: TGTGCCAGCAGCTTAGACGGACAGAACTATGGCTACACCTTC. Encoded protein: CASSLDGQNYGYTF.

This rearrangement joins TRBV7-9 to TRBJ1-2, with D uncertain. The germline gives CDR1 SEHNR, CDR2 FQNEAQ (reference sequence). The V end was cut by 9 bases, the J end by 4 bases, with 12 bases between. There are 12 residues in the CDR3. In DNA form, the CDR3 reads TGTGCCAGTACACCCTCCCCCTATGGCTACACCTTC. Translating it yields CASTPSPYGYTF.

V gene TRBV5-1 combines with J gene TRBJ1-4; no firm D call. This CDR3 has 18 amino acids. Trimming removed 1 base from V and 0 bases from J, with 16 bases in between. CDR1 is SGHRS and CDR2 is YFSETQ in the germline V gene. CDR3 protein: CASSLPGSPETTNEKLFF. Here the CDR3 DNA reads TGCGCCAGCAGCTTGCCAGGTTCCCCCGAAACAACTAATGAAAAACTGTTTTTT.

J is TRBJ2-2 and V is TRBV18, with 9 bases that match TRBD1. The germline CDR1 and CDR2 sequences are KGHSH and LQKENI. V lost 2 bases and J lost 4; bases outside the gene matches: 5. This CDR3 is 16 amino acids long. This chain's CDR3 is CASSPVGQGGTGELFF. CDR3 DNA sequence: TGTGCCAGCTCACCAGTGGGACAGGGAGGCACCGGGGAGCTGTTTTTT.